The present TCR beta chain was sequenced within a study of blood T cell repertoires in COVID-19. CDR3 length: 20 residues. The germline CDR1 and CDR2 sequences are SGDLS and YYNGEE. The V segment lost 4 bases and the J segment 6 bases; nucleotides outside the gene matches: 28. Clones were read by immunoSEQ multiplex PCR, and TCRdb kept only the in-frame ones, dropping some. Altogether some 70,000 clones are present, approximately 80% being singletons, with the ten largest covering more than 10%. Sequencing was done on a sample of peripheral blood. This chain uses TRBV9 with TRBJ2-7, with TRBD2 matching over 7 bases. The clonotype comes from a human donor in a cohort sampled during active COVID-19. In DNA form, the CDR3 reads TGTGCCAGCAGCCGAAGTGATCGGAGGGCCTCGACCGGGGAGGGTGGCGAGCAGTACTTC. Protein product: CASSRSDRRASTGEGGEQYF.